This T cell receptor beta chain stems from a study of neurological immune-mediated disorders. Time point of the sample: longitudinal time-point 2. Many counts were recorded for this clonotype. With 4 bases clipped from V and 6 bases from J, the junction kept 5 bases outside the gene matches. Germline V gene lookup returns CDR1 SQVTM and CDR2 ANQGSEA. CDR3 length: 12 amino acids. TCRdb analysed the 5' RACE reads with MiXCR anew, one entry per CDR3 protein. The sample includes tens of thousands of distinct CDR3 sequences, around 10% of them seen just once. The genes are TRBV29-1 and TRBJ2-7; 8 bases map to TRBD1. The sample consisted of PBMCs. The source of this sequence is a man between 25 and 39 years old in good health. In DNA, the CDR3 is TGCAGCGTTGGGGGAGACAGGGGCGAGCAGTACTTC. The encoded protein is CSVGGDRGEQYF.